This T cell receptor beta chain was sequenced in a study of T cells in localized non-small cell lung cancer (dated by TCRdb to the early 2020s). About the study as a whole: The study analyzed T cell repertoires of hundreds of early-stage NSCLC patients, comparing tumors and uninvolved tumor-adjacent lungs. A mean age of around 69 years was recorded for the NSCLC patients, of whom under 150 were male and more than 95 were female. The cohort comprised approximately 240 treatment-naïve NSCLC patients with resected, localized lung tumors.

This clone was counted a single time. What antigen it recognizes has not been identified. No base quality information exists; no much larger clone differs at one position. Trimming takes 5 bases from V and 4 bases from J, and the germline ends sit 8 bases apart. The germline V gene (reference sequence) provides CDR1 GTSNPN and CDR2 SVGIG. The CDR3 sequence holds 11 residues, the cysteine and phenylalanine included. Of the read, only the CDR3 DNA is kept; its 33 bases are in frame from base 1. At diagnosis, peripheral blood, uninvolved tumor-adjacent lung and tumor were collected and stored as a combination of fresh-frozen and FFPE material. The immunoSEQ Assay was used to sequence TCR beta CDR3 regions from DNA. Per the source publication's procedure: T cell density was computed as TCR beta template counts normalized to usable DNA estimated by amplifying housekeeping genes. Richness was estimated using the preseqR package, with extrapolation to 400,000 templates for PBMC samples and to 120,000 templates for tissue samples. Clonality was calculated as one minus Pielou's evenness. Tissue-enriched TCRs were identified through differential abundance testing performed on productive amino-acid clonotypes, with a minimum total count of 5 and an alpha of 0.1. The Jaccard Index and the Morisita Overlap Index were used to measure how much the repertoires overlapped between compartments. GLIPH grouped TCR beta CDR3s together with public tetramer-defined viral CDR3s, and a viral motif had to include at least three viral sequences and also show V-gene enrichment. As stored in TCRdb, this immuneACCESS dataset retains in-frame rearrangements with V and J assigned. A fraction of the clones does not appear; measured against another copy, unresolved V genes explain less than half of the discrepancy, and the remainder lacks a known reason. The D gene and trimming were derived from the DNA, and the V and J assignments and clone size from that table. The table for this sample lists around 1,600 clones; under 20% of them were counted only once. The ten top clones hold more than 12% of the sample.

General conclusions and limits of the study: Of the top 100 tumor clones, a median of roughly 60 were detected in paired uninvolved adjacent lung; under 35 were also among that lung's top 100. Higher T cell density in blood was associated with longer overall survival, whereas higher clonality in adjacent lung was associated with shorter survival. Because multi-region tumor sequencing was not performed, intratumor heterogeneity could not be ruled out. Uninvolved tumor-adjacent lung showed the highest T cell clonality, higher than tumor, which suggests more focused antigenic responses in the uninvolved tumor-adjacent lung. Because the study design was exploratory, TCR variables were selected using unadjusted p-values without false-discovery rate correction.

This sequence was found in a woman aged 35 to 70 with stage I lung adenocarcinoma. The sequencing here drew on lung tumor tissue, taken before any cancer treatment. The chain joins TRBV30 to TRBJ2-5, with TRBD1 as a weak D call on 5 bases. The nucleotides read TGTGCCTGGGCAGGGTCAGAGACCCAGTACTTC. Its protein is CAWAGSETQYF.